The entry below describes one T cell receptor (beta chain). In the original processing: For nucleated cells, counts were estimated from reference gene primer amplification. Libraries were prepared by immunoSEQ multiplex PCR; TCRdb keeps only in-frame clonotypes and omits some of them. V, J and clone size were drawn from that table, and D and trimming were deduced from the DNA. The table includes around 60,000 clones, around 90% detected once. The germline CDR1 and CDR2 sequences are MNHNY and SVGAGI (reference sequence). This CDR3 has 13 amino acids. V was shortened by 6 bases and J by 6 bases, with 15 bases between the two germline ends. The data stem from a study of blood T cell repertoires in COVID-19. Study summary: Italy, Spain and the United States were the sources of the convalescent and acute COVID-19 samples. T cells, B-cell-depleted T cells, or PBMCs provided the cDNA or gDNA that served as material.

The sequence was obtained from a man between 60 and 75 years old with acute or convalescent COVID-19. Sequenced sample: peripheral blood. V gene TRBV6-6 combines with J gene TRBJ2-7; tentatively, D is TRBD2 (6 bases). The CDR3: CASSYAPSVEQYF. For the CDR3, the DNA is TGTGCCAGCAGCTATGCTCCTAGCGTCGAGCAGTACTTC.